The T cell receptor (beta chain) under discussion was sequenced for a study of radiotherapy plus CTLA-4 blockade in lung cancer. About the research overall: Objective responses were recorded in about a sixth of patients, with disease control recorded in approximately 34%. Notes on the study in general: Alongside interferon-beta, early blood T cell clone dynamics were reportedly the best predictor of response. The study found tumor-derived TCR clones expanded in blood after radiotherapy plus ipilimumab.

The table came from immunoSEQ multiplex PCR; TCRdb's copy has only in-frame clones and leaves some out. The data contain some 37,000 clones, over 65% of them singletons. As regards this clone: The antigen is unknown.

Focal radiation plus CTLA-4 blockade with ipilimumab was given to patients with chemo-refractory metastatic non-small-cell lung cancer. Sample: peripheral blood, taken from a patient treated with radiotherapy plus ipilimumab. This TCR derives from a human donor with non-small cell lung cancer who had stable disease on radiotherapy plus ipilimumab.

The CDR3 here is CATRRRALGQNNYGYTF. The DNA for the CDR3 is TGTGCCACCCGAAGGCGGGCCCTGGGGCAAAATAACTATGGCTACACCTTC. The V gene is TRBV10-3, the J gene TRBJ1-2; possibly TRBD1 for D (5 bases). V was pared by 10 bases and J by 1 base, with 25 bases between. The CDR3 extends over 17 amino acids. Germline lookup yields CDR1 ENHRY and CDR2 SYGVKD.